The rows below give T cell receptor beta chains drawn from one sample of a study of blood T cell repertoires in COVID-19. Profiled with immunoSEQ multiplex PCR; TCRdb holds only in-frame clones, not every one. The profile covers some 96,000 clones, with about 86% appearing a single time and 5% taken by the ten largest. Sequences were obtained from peripheral blood. The receptors stem from a human donor in a cohort sampled during active COVID-19. CDR3s include the opening cysteine and the closing phenylalanine or tryptophan. A D gene is named only where the DNA matches it firmly.

D gene,V gene,CDR3 protein
-,TRBV24-1,CATSDGGLLETQYF
TRBD2,TRBV19,CASRKSEAGGPETQYF
-,TRBV5-1,CASTRDVTDTQYF
-,TRBV4-3,CASSQEVWLAPDNEQFF
-,TRBV6-5,CATRGTYSYEQYF
TRBD1,TRBV5-3,CARSFDRDPGCEQFF
TRBD1,TRBV27,CASSLSGQGSRELFF
-,TRBV6-1,CASSEGQGWSEKLFF
-,TRBV18,CASSPTTRGSYEQYF
-,TRBV19,CASNQIKNSPLHF
TRBD2,TRBV5-1,CASSFSGRGVTDTQYF
-,TRBV7-9,CASRGQAPGGGGANVLTF
-,TRBV7-9,CASSLFGGAEVYF
TRBD1,TRBV7-8,CASSSQRNRGDKNIQYF